The 18 T cell receptor beta chains below all came from one sample that was sequenced in a study of CD8+CD57+ T cells in acquired aplastic anemia. Whoever was chosen for sequencing had shown CD8+CD57+ cell expansion by flow cytometry. Using genomic DNA as the template, TCR beta VDJ and CDR3 profiling was carried out. TCRdb passed the reads through MiXCR, listing each CDR3 protein once. The repertoire holds under 200,000 distinct CDR3 sequences, with around 48% as singletons. The material sequenced was sorted CD4+, CD8+, or CD8+CD57+ T cells (not recorded which) from PBMCs. The receptors here all came from a human donor with aplastic anemia.

Of note for this clonotype: A read error may produce the germline difference seen at one junction end. The genes are TRBV20-1 and TRBJ2-7, with 8 positions matching TRBD2. CDR3 size: 15 residues. Germline CDR1 and CDR2: DFQATT and SNEGSKA (reference sequence). The CDR3 bases are TGCAGTGCTAGAGATTGGGCGGGAGGTTCCTACAAGCAGTACTTC. Translated: CSARDWAGGSYKQYF.

This clonotype has a count of ten or more. The CDR3 DNA sequence: TGTGCCAGCACCCGGACTGGTCTATCCTACGAGCAGTACTTC. Translating it yields CASTRTGLSYEQYF. V gene TRBV12-3 or TRBV12-4 combines with J gene TRBJ2-7; D is possibly TRBD2 (5 bases). Between the trimmed V and J ends, which lost 7 bases and 1 base, there was a span of 14 bases. The CDR3 spans 14 residues.

This rearrangement joins TRBV10-3 to TRBJ2-1; D is ambiguous. V shed 3 bases and J shed 10 bases, with 19 bases lying between them. The CDR3 is 15 residues long. Looked up from germline, CDR1 is ENHRY and CDR2 is SYGVKD. The CDR3 reads CAISDLTTSGREQFF. CDR3 nucleotide sequence: TGTGCCATCAGTGATCTCACGACGTCCGGGCGGGAGCAGTTCTTC.

The CDR3 DNA sequence: TGTGCCAGTCGGGGGGGCATGGAGACCCAGTACTTC. It specifies CASRGGMETQYF. J is TRBJ2-5 and V is TRBV14; 8 bases are shared with TRBD2. CDR1 is SGHDN, CDR2 FVKESK, per germline. V gave up 9 bases and J gave up 5 bases; unmatched junction bases: 5. The CDR3 covers 12 residues.

The rearrangement joins TRBV25-1 to TRBJ2-1; tentatively, D is TRBD1 (5 bases). Germline-derived CDR1 and CDR2 are MGHDK and SYGVNS. The length of the CDR3 is 16 residues. Between the trimmed V and J ends, which lost 1 base and 0 bases, there was a span of 10 bases. The chain's CDR3 is CASSESDTYSYNEQFF. CDR3 bases: TGTGCCAGCAGTGAATCGGACACCTACTCCTACAATGAGCAGTTCTTC.

This chain links TRBV12-3 or TRBV12-4 with TRBJ2-1; TRBD2 agrees at 15 bases. V lost 7 bases, J lost 10 bases, and 5 bases stayed unmatched. CDR3 length equals 14 residues. The CDR3 bases are TGTGCCAGCAACTCCGGGACTAGCGGGGGGGAGCAGTTCTTC. It encodes CASNSGTSGGEQFF.

In regard to this clonotype: This may be a read error, as it is one base from a much larger clone. The CDR3 does not end in the conserved phenylalanine or tryptophan, so this is likely a read error. The chain combines TRBV6-1 with TRBJ1-5; D is unresolved. CDR1 is MNHNS and CDR2 is SASEGT in the germline V gene. V was cut by 8 bases and J by 5 bases, with 7 bases left in between. The CDR3 spans 11 residues. The CDR3: CASGRDQPQHL. In DNA form, the CDR3 reads TGTGCCAGCGGTCGGGATCAGCCCCAGCATCTT.

This clonotype showed up many times. One junction end disagrees with the germline gene, perhaps due to a read error. This chain uses TRBV7-7 with TRBJ1-5; D unresolved. Germline CDR1 is SSHAT and CDR2 is FNYEAQ (reference sequence). CDR3 size: 13 residues. CDR3 sequence: CASSLSESQPQHF. The CDR3 nucleotides read TGTGCTAGCAGCTTAAGTGAGAGTCAGCCCCAGCATTTT. Full variable domain (rest looked up from reference TRBV7-7 and TRBJ1-5): GAGVSQSPRYKVTKRGQDVTLRCDPISSHATLYWYQQALGQGPEFLTYFNYEAQPDKSGLPSDRFSAERPEGSISTLTIQRTEQRDSAMYRCASSLSESQPQHFGDGTRLSIL.

As regards this clonotype: One end of the junction does not line up with germline, which may come from a read error. The chain employs TRBV30 and TRBJ1-5; D remains unclear. The length of the CDR3 is 16 residues. CDR1 is GTSNPN and CDR2 is SVGIG in the germline V gene (reference sequence). The CDR3 DNA is TGTGCCTGGAGTCAGTGGGGATCGAGCAGCAATCAGCCCCGGCATTTT. Protein sequence: CAWSQWGSSSNQPRHF.

The sample holds many counts of this clonotype. This rearrangement joins TRBV20-1 to TRBJ1-2; 7 bases are shared with TRBD1. The CDR3 consists of 14 residues. In germline, CDR1 is DFQATT, CDR2 SNEGSKA (reference sequence). J gave up 4 bases and V 6 bases, and 11 bases lay outside the gene matches. CDR3 DNA: TGCAGTGCCCCTGCAGGGGGACCCTTCTATGGCTACACCTTC. The encoded protein is CSAPAGGPFYGYTF.

This chain uses TRBV10-3 with TRBJ2-3; 10 bases align to TRBD2. The CDR3 length is 16 residues. Germline V gene sequence: CDR1 ENHRY, CDR2 SYGVKD. The J segment lost 2 bases and the V segment lost 4 bases, leaving 6 bases of the junction unmatched. The CDR3 sequence is CAISGPGLANTDTQYF. The CDR3 DNA follows: TGTGCCATCAGTGGGCCGGGACTAGCGAACACAGATACGCAGTATTTT.

A few counts support this clonotype. The J gene is TRBJ1-2, the V gene TRBV19; D gene uncertain. The germline gives CDR1 LNHDA, CDR2 SQIVND (reference sequence). This CDR3 has 13 residues. Trimming removed 1 base from V and 2 bases from J, with 5 bases in between. CDR3 bases: TGTGCCAGTAGTATAGCGGTCAACTATGGCTACACCTTC. It encodes CASSIAVNYGYTF.

Many counts were recorded for this clonotype. The chain couples TRBV5-1 to TRBJ1-5, with D hard to call. Germline assignment: CDR1 SGHRS and CDR2 YFSETQ. The CDR3 extends over 13 amino acids. Trimming took 4 bases from V and 4 from J, leaving 9 bases between them. The CDR3 DNA follows: TGCGCCAGCAGCCCGGAGCCTAATCAGCCCCAGCATTTT. Its protein is CASSPEPNQPQHF.

This clonotype came up many times. The chain joins TRBV27 to TRBJ2-5; TRBD1 is a possible D gene (7 bases). The CDR3 has 13 residues. Germline V gives CDR1 MNHEY, CDR2 SMNVEV (reference sequence). The germline V and J ends were trimmed by 5 bases and 5 bases, with 12 bases remaining between them. The CDR3 DNA reads as TGTGCCAGCAGTCCCAGGGGGAGGGAGACCCAGTACTTC. Translating it yields CASSPRGRETQYF.

This clonotype was seen only once. CDR3 residues: CASSERGNNEQFF. CDR3 nucleotide sequence: TGCGCCAGCAGTGAGCGGGGGAACAATGAGCAGTTCTTC. The rearrangement uses TRBV10-1 and TRBJ2-1, with D possibly being TRBD2 (6 bases). V was shortened by 2 bases and J by 5 bases, with 7 bases between the two germline ends. Germline assignment: CDR1 WNHNN and CDR2 SYGVQD (reference sequence). This CDR3 contains 13 residues.

The CDR3 loop reads CASSRGQRDSPLHF. The CDR3 DNA is TGTGCCAGCAGTCGGGGACAGAGAGATTCACCCCTCCACTTT. The genes are TRBV2 and TRBJ1-6, with 7 bases matching TRBD1. This CDR3 is built from 14 residues. Germline trimming cut 5 bases from V and 8 bases from J; bases unmatched to any gene: 6. Germline V lookup: CDR1 SNHLY, CDR2 FYNNEI.

This chain joins TRBV10-3 and TRBJ2-5, with D possibly TRBD2 on 6 matching bases. The CDR3 covers 11 residues. CDR1 is ENHRY, CDR2 SYGVKD, per germline. V shed 8 bases and J shed 4 bases, with 8 bases lying between them. CDR3 region: CAIGRGETQYF. CDR3 coding DNA: TGTGCCATCGGGCGGGGAGAGACCCAGTACTTC.

This chain uses TRBV19 with TRBJ2-3, with 9 bases fitting TRBD1. This CDR3 contains 15 residues. Germline-derived CDR1 and CDR2 are LNHDA and SQIVND (reference sequence). After removal of 5 bases from V and 5 bases from J, the junction contained 8 bases not matched to a gene. The CDR3 DNA sequence: TGTGCCAGTAGTGAACAGGGGGCGCAAGGAGATACGCAGTATTTT. It encodes CASSEQGAQGDTQYF.